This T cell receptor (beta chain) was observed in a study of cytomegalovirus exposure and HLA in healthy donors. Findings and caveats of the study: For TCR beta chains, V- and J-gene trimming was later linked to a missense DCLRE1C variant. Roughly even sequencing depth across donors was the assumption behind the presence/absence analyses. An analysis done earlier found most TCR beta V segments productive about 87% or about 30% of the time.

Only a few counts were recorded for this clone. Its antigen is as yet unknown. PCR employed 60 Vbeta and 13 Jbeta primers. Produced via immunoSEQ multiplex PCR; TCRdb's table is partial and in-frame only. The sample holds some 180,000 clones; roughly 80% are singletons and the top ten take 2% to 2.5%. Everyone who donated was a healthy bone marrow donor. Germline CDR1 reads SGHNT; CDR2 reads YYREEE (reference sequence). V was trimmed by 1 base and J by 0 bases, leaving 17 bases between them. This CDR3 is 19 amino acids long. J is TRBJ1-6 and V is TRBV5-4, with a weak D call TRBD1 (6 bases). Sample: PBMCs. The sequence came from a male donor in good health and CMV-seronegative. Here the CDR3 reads CASSLPATGSSSYNSPLHF. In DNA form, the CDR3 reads TGTGCCAGCAGCTTGCCGGCCACAGGGTCAAGCTCCTATAATTCACCCCTCCACTTT.